This TCR beta chain was retrieved from a study of T-cell reconstitution after alpha-beta-depleted transplantation in children (dated by TCRdb to the mid-2010s). A note on the overall study: Using TCR repertoire profiling, the study quantitatively followed how T-cell immune reconstitution unfolded in children after TCRalphabeta/CD19-depleted allogeneic hematopoietic cell transplantation.

Receptor amplification or capture employed PCR. Sequencing instrument: Illumina HiSeq 2500. TCR libraries were prepared with molecular barcoding, using unique molecular identifiers to normalize TCRbeta repertoire quantification. Using fastp trimming at Q25 and MiXCR clonotype assembly, TCRdb reanalyzed the public sequencing data and kept in-frame beta chains. Each record represents a unique CDR3 protein, reported with the most common genes and DNA among its rows. The sample data list about 460,000 distinct CDR3 sequences, and roughly an eighth of these were observed just once. The top ten clones comprise around 5.6% of the sample. This clonotype has just a few counts. Its antigen is unknown. No qualities accompany the bases; no much larger clone lies one base away. As encoded in the germline V gene, CDR1 is SGHRS while CDR2 is YFSETQ. V is reduced by 1 base and J by 4 bases, leaving a spacing of 14 bases between them. The CDR3, from cysteine to phenylalanine, totals 16 residues. The CDR3 DNA has 48 bases and is translated from base 1.

This clonotype was obtained from a human donor who donated a stem cell graft to a child with combined immunodeficiency. Recombination linked TRBV5-1 to TRBJ1-4; the D gene remains uncertain. The sequencing here drew on PBMCs from the stem cell graft donor, taken from the stem cell graft. The nucleotide sequence reads as follows: TGCGCCAGCAGCTTGCGAGGGAACGAAATTAATGAAAAACTGTTTTTT. Its product reads: CASSLRGNEINEKLFF.